The T cell receptor (beta chain) under discussion was sequenced for a study of blood T cells in healthy people across ages (dated by TCRdb to between 2014 and 2017). For the study in its entirety: Template switching captured roughly one uniquely barcoded TCR beta cDNA molecule per two T cells in model experiments. Donors were grouped into four age groups: young (average 16 years), middle-aged (39), aged (around 60) and long-lived (roughly 80). The study analyzed two additional independent replicas of 1 million unique cDNA reads from the same blood draw for two donors, one aged 18 to 30 and one aged 80 or older. To track age-related changes in TCR beta repertoire diversity, the study relied on deep sequencing normalized with unique cDNA molecular identifiers. To avoid experimental bias, donors of different ages were distributed randomly across sequencing lanes.

The 35 to 40 donors, aged about 6 to 100 years, were systemically healthy Caucasian individuals from Russia. Each donor gave about 9.8 milliliters of peripheral blood, drawn into EDTA-treated Vacutainer tubes. Ficoll-Paque density-gradient centrifugation was used to isolate PBMCs, with at least 6.5 million per sample. Trizol reagent was used to extract total RNA from PBMCs, with at least 6 micrograms per sample. For every donor, flow cytometry on a PBMC aliquot measured the percentage of naive CD45RAhigh/CD27high T cells. The library was produced with 5' RACE. Sequencing took place on an Illumina HiSeq 2500. A second PCR of roughly 6 to 11 cycles was run with a J-beta primer mix and a sample-barcoded 5' primer. A unique molecular identifier was introduced onto each TCR beta cDNA molecule by a template-switch 5' adaptor carrying 12 random nucleotides. Each sample yielded at least 2.5 million CDR3-containing paired-end reads. The Mint cDNA synthesis kit, primed by a TRBC-specific oligonucleotide, was used to synthesize first-strand cDNA from all RNA. Following uracil-DNA glycosylase treatment, a first 18-cycle PCR with universal primers M1SS and BC2_uni_R was performed on all cDNA. Per the source publication's procedure: Each sample was normalized by randomly selecting 1 million high-quality reads, each carrying a distinct molecular identifier. Instead of being binned into consensus sequences, reads that shared molecular identifiers were thrown out. CDR3 identification, clonotype clustering and error correction used MiTCR with a Q25 quality threshold and the strictest error-elimination algorithm. A nonparametric unseen species model with Euler transformation was used to estimate lower-bound total TCR beta diversity. Using fastp trimming at Q25 and MiXCR clonotype assembly, TCRdb reanalyzed the public sequencing data and kept in-frame beta chains. Every distinct CDR3 protein forms one entry, paired with its most common genes and DNA. These V and J calls rely on TCRdb rather than the paper's analysis. This sample gives fewer than 750,000 distinct CDR3 sequences in total; around 52% of them show up just once. The ten biggest clones cover about 13% of the sample.

The trim is 0 bases for V and 0 bases for J, with a gap of 10 bases between the germline ends. The germline V gene supplies CDR1 SGHRS and CDR2 YFSETQ. Taken from cysteine to phenylalanine, the CDR3 has 15 residues. Only the CDR3 part of the read is kept: 45 bases, read in frame from the first base. Here is what the overall study found, with its caveats: The percentage of naive T cells measured by flow cytometry correlated strongly with observed TCR beta diversity. Conclusive comparison of naive and antigen-experienced compartments was prevented by the profiling of bulk unsorted PBMCs. Estimates of total diversity based on one million sequenced T cells were regarded as lower bounds and as underestimates. As age increased, observed TCR beta diversity per million T cells dropped in a roughly linear way, and a significant reduction was already evident by age approximately 40. Because donor CMV infection status was unknown, age-related changes in expanded clonotypes were potentially confounded. Compared with the aged group, the long-lived group had more naive CD4+ T cells, fewer expanded clones and increased TCR diversity, suggesting age selection.

Comment on this clonotype: Which antigen it targets is not known. The sample holds no much larger clone one base away, and base qualities are not on file.

The chain couples TRBV5-1 to TRBJ2-7, with the D gene too uncertain to name. The TCR sequence derives from a woman aged 80 or over in good health. The specimen sequenced was blood. The DNA sequence follows: TGCGCCAGCAGCTTGGGAGAGAGTTACTCCTACGAGCAGTACTTC. It specifies CASSLGESYSYEQYF.